The sequence of this T cell receptor (beta chain) was determined in a study of blood T cell repertoires in COVID-19. At the level of the study: Acute-phase and convalescent COVID-19 samples originated in the United States, Italy and Spain. T cells, B-cell-depleted T cells, or PBMCs provided the cDNA or gDNA that served as material.

Clones were read by immunoSEQ multiplex PCR, and TCRdb kept only the in-frame ones, dropping some. Here the sample spans 70,000 or so clones, around 77% being singletons. The clonotype originates from a man in his sixties with acute or convalescent COVID-19. Sequencing input: peripheral blood.

The CDR3: CASSYVPLLNTEAFF. Written as DNA, the CDR3 is TGTGCCAGCAGTTATGTTCCTCTTTTGAACACTGAAGCTTTCTTT. The rearrangement links TRBV6-5 to TRBJ1-1, with D uncertain. The V gene's germline CDR1 is MNHEY and CDR2 SVGAGI. V lost 3 bases and J 0 bases, leaving 11 bases between the germline ends. The CDR3 runs to 15 residues.